Shown below are 4 T cell receptor beta chains from a single sample sequenced in a study of identical twins. MiXCR was run by TCRdb on the 5' RACE reads, yielding one entry per CDR3 protein. The sample shows fewer than 500,000 distinct CDR3 sequences, approximately 24% of them seen only once. The same specimen was also included in a second study, on T cells expressing NK-cell markers.

The specimen was CD4+ T cells sorted from blood. These receptors all come from a woman younger than 30 in good health.

V and J are TRBV7-9 and TRBJ2-1; no reliable D call. V was shortened by 5 bases and J by 5 bases, with 22 bases between the two germline ends. There are 17 residues in the CDR3. Germline values: CDR1 SEHNR, CDR2 FQNEAQ (reference sequence). CDR3 sequence reads: CASSPKATQPINNEQFF. In DNA form, the CDR3 reads TGTGCCAGCAGCCCGAAAGCCACGCAGCCCATCAACAATGAGCAGTTCTTC.

Only a few counts were recorded for this clonotype. J is TRBJ2-7 and V is TRBV5-1; perhaps TRBD2 as D (6 bases). The V gene's germline CDR1 is SGHRS and CDR2 YFSETQ. V was shortened by 5 bases and J by 4 bases, with 19 bases between the two germline ends. This CDR3 region has 15 residues. The CDR3 region has the DNA TGCGCCAGCAGAATTGGGCTAGCGCTCGAATACGAGCAGTACTTC. This gives the protein CASRIGLALEYEQYF.

This clonotype has more than one count but fewer than ten. The CDR3 is CSVEHSSGSETQYF. The CDR3 DNA sequence: TGCAGCGTTGAACATTCATCGGGGAGTGAGACCCAGTACTTC. The chain links TRBV29-1 to TRBJ2-5; a weak D match, TRBD2 (5 bases). Germline CDR1 SQVTM, CDR2 ANQGSEA. The CDR3 totals 14 residues. Deletions cut 2 bases from V and 5 bases from J, with 15 bases between.

The V call is TRBV27, the J call TRBJ2-7; D is uncertain. The V end was cut by 1 base, the J end by 7 bases, with 20 bases between. The CDR3 length is 16 residues. The germline CDR1 and CDR2 sequences are MNHEY and SMNVEV (reference sequence). CDR3: CASSLLPGVDFLEQYF. The CDR3 region has the DNA TGTGCCAGCAGTTTATTACCCGGAGTTGACTTCTTAGAGCAGTACTTC.